This is a list of T cell receptor beta chains from one sample in a study of blood T cell repertoires in COVID-19. The protocol was immunoSEQ multiplex PCR, while the TCRdb copy is restricted to in-frame clones and leaves out a portion. The repertoire includes around 400,000 clones, nearly 90% of them detected once, and roughly 1.4% sits in the top ten. Sequencing was performed on PBMCs or T cells enriched from blood (not recorded which). All receptors come from a woman aged 18-29 years who had been exposed to COVID-19. Each CDR3 is given with its conserved first and last residue. D genes are given only for firm matches. Size tells how often a clone was seen (once, few, many) or the class of an expanded clone, and some rows leave it out.

d_call: TRBD1
j_call: TRBJ1-5
v_call: TRBV5-8
clone_size: few
cdr3_aa: CASSSESGTGEKPQHF
cdr3_nt: TGTGCCAGCAGCTCAGAATCCGGGACAGGGGAAAAGCCCCAGCATTTT

d_call: TRBD1
j_call: TRBJ2-7
v_call: TRBV7-9
clone_size: NA
cdr3_aa: CASSYRGPPYEQYF
cdr3_nt: TGTGCCAGCAGCTACAGGGGCCCCCCCTACGAGCAGTACTTC

d_call: NA
j_call: TRBJ1-4
v_call: TRBV6-5
clone_size: once
cdr3_aa: CASSYSPGTQKLFF
cdr3_nt: TGTGCCAGCAGTTACTCTCCAGGGACACAGAAACTGTTTTTT

d_call: NA
j_call: TRBJ2-7
v_call: TRBV28
clone_size: NA
cdr3_aa: CASNPQGYEQYF
cdr3_nt: TGTGCCAGCAATCCCCAGGGGTACGAGCAGTACTTC

d_call: NA
j_call: TRBJ1-2
v_call: TRBV30
clone_size: NA
cdr3_aa: CAWSVSQGRGGYTF
cdr3_nt: TGTGCCTGGAGTGTTAGTCAGGGGAGGGGTGGCTACACCTTC

d_call: TRBD2
j_call: TRBJ2-7
v_call: TRBV27
clone_size: few
cdr3_aa: CASSRTSLYEQYF
cdr3_nt: TGTGCCAGCAGTCGGACTAGTCTCTACGAGCAGTACTTC

d_call: NA
j_call: TRBJ1-1
v_call: TRBV6-2/TRBV6-3
clone_size: NA
cdr3_aa: CASSYLSGGLAFF
cdr3_nt: TGTGCCAGCAGTTACCTCTCAGGAGGGTTAGCTTTCTTT

d_call: TRBD1
j_call: TRBJ2-7
v_call: TRBV4-1
clone_size: NA
cdr3_aa: CASSQEETGILYEQYF
cdr3_nt: TGCGCCAGCAGCCAAGAAGAGACAGGGATCCTCTACGAGCAGTACTTC

d_call: TRBD1
j_call: TRBJ1-6
v_call: TRBV5-1
clone_size: once
cdr3_aa: CASSLVTRQGSSPLHF
cdr3_nt: TGCGCCAGCAGCTTGGTGACGCGACAGGGGAGTTCACCCCTCCACTTT

d_call: TRBD2
j_call: TRBJ2-7
v_call: TRBV18
clone_size: NA
cdr3_aa: CASSRTRSEQYF
cdr3_nt: TGTGCCAGCTCAAGGACTAGGAGCGAGCAGTACTTC

d_call: TRBD2
j_call: TRBJ2-1
v_call: TRBV13
clone_size: NA
cdr3_aa: CASSAAHGGASYNEQFF
cdr3_nt: TGTGCCAGCAGCGCCGCCCACGGGGGGGCCTCCTACAATGAGCAGTTCTTC

d_call: TRBD1
j_call: TRBJ1-4
v_call: TRBV11-2
clone_size: NA
cdr3_aa: CASSRGTANEKLFF
cdr3_nt: TGTGCCAGCAGCCGTGGGACAGCGAATGAAAAACTGTTTTTT

d_call: NA
j_call: TRBJ1-1
v_call: TRBV7-2
clone_size: NA
cdr3_aa: CASSLDPSGPSSFF
cdr3_nt: TGTGCCAGCAGCTTAGATCCGAGCGGACCGTCGTCTTTCTTT

d_call: NA
j_call: TRBJ2-2
v_call: TRBV19
clone_size: NA
cdr3_aa: CASKDLGAGELFF
cdr3_nt: TGTGCCAGTAAAGACCTAGGGGCCGGGGAGCTGTTTTTT

d_call: NA
j_call: TRBJ2-1
v_call: TRBV12-3/TRBV12-4
clone_size: NA
cdr3_aa: CASSFPGNNEQFF
cdr3_nt: TGTGCCAGCAGTTTTCCAGGGAACAATGAGCAGTTCTTC

d_call: NA
j_call: TRBJ1-4
v_call: TRBV28
clone_size: once
cdr3_aa: CASSFSFRGYSSDEKLFF
cdr3_nt: TGTGCCAGCAGTTTTAGTTTCAGGGGATATTCTTCGGATGAAAAACTGTTTTTT

d_call: TRBD2
j_call: TRBJ2-7
v_call: TRBV19
clone_size: NA
cdr3_aa: CASRLAGSYEQYF
cdr3_nt: TGTGCCAGTCGACTAGCGGGTTCCTACGAGCAGTACTTC

d_call: NA
j_call: TRBJ1-2
v_call: TRBV5-1
clone_size: NA
cdr3_aa: CASSSRVSYGYTF
cdr3_nt: TGCGCCAGCAGCTCCAGGGTTTCCTATGGCTACACCTTC

d_call: NA
j_call: TRBJ1-5
v_call: TRBV28
clone_size: NA
cdr3_aa: CASSLSHSNQPQHF
cdr3_nt: TGTGCCAGCAGTTTATCCCATAGCAATCAGCCCCAGCATTTT

d_call: NA
j_call: TRBJ2-7
v_call: TRBV6-5
clone_size: NA
cdr3_aa: CASHWSAAYEQYF
cdr3_nt: TGTGCCAGCCACTGGTCCGCGGCCTACGAGCAGTACTTC

d_call: NA
j_call: TRBJ2-7
v_call: TRBV28
clone_size: NA
cdr3_aa: CASSEQEESYEQYF
cdr3_nt: TGTGCCAGCAGTGAACAGGAAGAGTCCTACGAGCAGTACTTC

d_call: NA
j_call: TRBJ2-7
v_call: TRBV3-1/TRBV3-2
clone_size: NA
cdr3_aa: CASSQSYEQYF
cdr3_nt: TGTGCCAGCAGCCAGTCATACGAGCAGTACTTC

d_call: NA
j_call: TRBJ2-7
v_call: TRBV11-2
clone_size: NA
cdr3_aa: CASSLDGRGKTF
cdr3_nt: TGTGCCAGCAGCTTAGATGGGCGGGGTAAAACCTTC

d_call: NA
j_call: TRBJ1-2
v_call: TRBV5-1
clone_size: NA
cdr3_aa: CASRGSLPYGYTF
cdr3_nt: TGCGCCAGCAGGGGTAGCTTACCCTATGGCTACACCTTC

d_call: NA
j_call: TRBJ1-2
v_call: TRBV29-1
clone_size: NA
cdr3_aa: CSVILKRGYTF
cdr3_nt: TGCAGCGTTATCTTGAAGCGGGGCTACACCTTC

d_call: NA
j_call: TRBJ2-1
v_call: TRBV5-1
clone_size: NA
cdr3_aa: CASRPLLLSGTNNEQFF
cdr3_nt: TGCGCCAGCCGCCCTCTCCTTCTTAGCGGTACCAACAATGAGCAGTTCTTC